Listed below are T cell receptor beta chains from one sample, sequenced in a study of monozygotic twins with inflammatory bowel disease. TCRdb reprocessed the 5' RACE reads and reports one entry per CDR3 protein, with no DNA. The sample table includes about 300,000 distinct CDR3 sequences. The sample comprised blood. These receptor sequences come from a human donor with ulcerative colitis or Crohn's disease, or a healthy co-twin of an affected twin (not recorded which). The CDR3 runs from the conserved cysteine through the conserved F or W. Fields, in order: CDR3 protein, V gene, J gene.

cdr3_aa: CATTASGDLYNEQFF
v_call: TRBV5-1
j_call: TRBJ2-1

cdr3_aa: CASSSNMAWAGGSTDTQYF
v_call: TRBV27
j_call: TRBJ2-3

cdr3_aa: CSAPRWAGSEQYF
v_call: TRBV20-1
j_call: TRBJ2-7

cdr3_aa: CASSTQTFRGNTEAFF
v_call: TRBV6-5
j_call: TRBJ1-1

cdr3_aa: CASSQGRQPGFLDTIYF
v_call: TRBV4-3
j_call: TRBJ1-3

cdr3_aa: CASRSDNEQFF
v_call: TRBV12-3/TRBV12-4
j_call: TRBJ2-1

cdr3_aa: CASSLLFTGGETQYF
v_call: TRBV5-5
j_call: TRBJ2-5

cdr3_aa: CASESGTDLRLHF
v_call: TRBV2
j_call: TRBJ1-6

cdr3_aa: CSVAVGGETQYF
v_call: TRBV29-1
j_call: TRBJ2-5

cdr3_aa: CASSPEGDLPLHF
v_call: TRBV18
j_call: TRBJ1-6

cdr3_aa: CASSENPTLGNQPQHF
v_call: TRBV6-1
j_call: TRBJ1-5

cdr3_aa: CASRLDAVGNSPLHF
v_call: TRBV6-2/TRBV6-3
j_call: TRBJ1-6

cdr3_aa: CASRARAGWSNYGYTF
v_call: TRBV12-3/TRBV12-4
j_call: TRBJ1-2

cdr3_aa: CASTLTQSSPYEQYF
v_call: TRBV2
j_call: TRBJ2-7

cdr3_aa: CASSPGGQPPHF
v_call: TRBV12-3/TRBV12-4
j_call: TRBJ1-5

cdr3_aa: CASSGGTLDSTDTQYF
v_call: TRBV5-1
j_call: TRBJ2-3

cdr3_aa: CSAKQPILSHEQYF
v_call: TRBV20-1
j_call: TRBJ2-7

cdr3_aa: CSADPGGYEQYF
v_call: TRBV20-1
j_call: TRBJ2-7

cdr3_aa: CASSLALIAGGHEQFF
v_call: TRBV7-2
j_call: TRBJ2-1

cdr3_aa: CASSPDLSYEQYF
v_call: TRBV5-1
j_call: TRBJ2-7

cdr3_aa: CASSLATSFSYEQYF
v_call: TRBV5-1
j_call: TRBJ2-7